This T cell receptor (beta chain) was observed in a study of cytomegalovirus exposure and HLA in healthy donors. Background on the study: A later analysis reported the same platform for the approximately 110 validation repertoires and the 500 to 700 first-cohort repertoires. General study findings and limits: Reported results showed that the classifier diagnosed cytomegalovirus status with high specificity and sensitivity. There were a few CMV-associated chains whose specificity for CMV antigens was confirmed in vitro.

Only in-frame clones appear in the TCRdb table, and some are missing; sequencing was by immunoSEQ multiplex PCR. The sample lists 150,000 to 200,000 clones; 88% were seen once. The CDR3 sequence is 13 residues long. CDR1 and CDR2 (germline): SGHNT, YYREEE (reference sequence). The V end was cut by 6 bases, the J end by 5 bases, with 14 bases between. Concerning this clone itself: Its antigen remains unidentified.

This sequence was found in a man between 18 and 29 years old in good health and CMV-seronegative. Material: PBMCs. V gene TRBV5-4 combines with J gene TRBJ1-2; D not resolved. For the CDR3, the DNA is TGTGCCAGCACCAATGGTGTCAGATATGGCTACACCTTC. This sequence encodes CASTNGVRYGYTF.